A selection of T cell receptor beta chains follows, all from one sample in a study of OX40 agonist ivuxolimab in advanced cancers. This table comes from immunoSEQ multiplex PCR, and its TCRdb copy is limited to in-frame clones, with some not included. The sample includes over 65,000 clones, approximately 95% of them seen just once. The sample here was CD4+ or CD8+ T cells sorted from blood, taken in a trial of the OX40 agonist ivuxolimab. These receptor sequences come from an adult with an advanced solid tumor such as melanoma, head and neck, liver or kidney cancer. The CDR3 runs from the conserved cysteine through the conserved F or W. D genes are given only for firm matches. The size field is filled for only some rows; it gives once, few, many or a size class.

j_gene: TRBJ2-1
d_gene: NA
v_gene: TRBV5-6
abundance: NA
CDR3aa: CASSPLGRGTYNEQFF
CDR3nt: TGTGCCAGCTCTCCCCTGGGCCGGGGGACCTACAATGAGCAGTTCTTC

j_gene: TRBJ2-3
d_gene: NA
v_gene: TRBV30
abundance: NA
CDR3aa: CAWKPPSDTQYF
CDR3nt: TGTGCCTGGAAACCCCCCTCAGATACGCAGTATTTT

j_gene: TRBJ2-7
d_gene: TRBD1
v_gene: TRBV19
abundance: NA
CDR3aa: CASSIDRGRPYEQYF
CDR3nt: TGTGCCAGTAGTATAGACAGGGGGCGGCCCTACGAGCAGTACTTC

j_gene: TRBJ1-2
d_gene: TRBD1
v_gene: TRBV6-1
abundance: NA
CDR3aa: CASTMSNRGVYGYTF
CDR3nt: TGTGCCAGCACTATGAGCAACAGGGGGGTCTATGGCTACACCTTC

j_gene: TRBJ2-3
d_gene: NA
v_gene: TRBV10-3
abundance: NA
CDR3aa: CAISEWSASTDTQYF
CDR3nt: TGTGCCATCAGTGAGTGGTCGGCTAGCACAGATACGCAGTATTTT

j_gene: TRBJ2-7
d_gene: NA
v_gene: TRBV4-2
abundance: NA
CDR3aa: CASSPQEGGGTYEQYF
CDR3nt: TGTGCCAGCAGCCCTCAGGAAGGGGGGGGTACCTACGAGCAGTACTTC

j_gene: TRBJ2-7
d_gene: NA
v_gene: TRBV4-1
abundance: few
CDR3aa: CASSLEGEQYF
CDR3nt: TGCGCCAGCAGCCTTGAAGGCGAGCAGTACTTC

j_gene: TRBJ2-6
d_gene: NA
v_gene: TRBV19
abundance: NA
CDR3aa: CASSKTGDSGANVLTF
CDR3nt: TGTGCCAGTAGTAAAACAGGAGACTCTGGGGCCAACGTCCTGACTTTC

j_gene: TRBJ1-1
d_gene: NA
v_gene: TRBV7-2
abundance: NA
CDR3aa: CASSSAGAGVYTEAFF
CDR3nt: TGTGCCAGCAGCTCTGCCGGGGCAGGGGTATACACTGAAGCTTTCTTT

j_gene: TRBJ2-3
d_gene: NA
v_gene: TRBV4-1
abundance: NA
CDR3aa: CASSQAWGGLGDTQYF
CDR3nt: TGCGCCAGCAGCCAGGCGTGGGGGGGGCTTGGAGATACGCAGTATTTT

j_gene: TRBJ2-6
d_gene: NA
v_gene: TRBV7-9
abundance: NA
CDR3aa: CASNEGKSSGANVLTF
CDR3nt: TGTGCCAGCAATGAGGGAAAATCATCTGGGGCCAACGTCCTGACTTTC

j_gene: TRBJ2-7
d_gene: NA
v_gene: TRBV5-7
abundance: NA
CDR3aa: CASSLRPYF
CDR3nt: TGTGCCAGCAGCTTGCGACCTTACTTC

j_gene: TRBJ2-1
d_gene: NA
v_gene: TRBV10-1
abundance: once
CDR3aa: CASSVGSADRDEQFF
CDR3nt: TGCGCCAGCAGTGTTGGTAGCGCCGACCGCGATGAGCAGTTCTTC

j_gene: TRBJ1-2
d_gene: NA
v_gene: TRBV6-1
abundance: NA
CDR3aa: CASSGVERVWMSFYTF
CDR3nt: TGTGCCAGCAGTGGGGTTGAGAGGGTTTGGATGAGCTTCTACACCTTC

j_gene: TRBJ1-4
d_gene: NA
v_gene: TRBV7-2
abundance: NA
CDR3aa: CASSSRSGLGEKLFF
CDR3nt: TGTGCCAGCAGCTCCCGATCAGGGTTAGGTGAAAAACTGTTTTTT

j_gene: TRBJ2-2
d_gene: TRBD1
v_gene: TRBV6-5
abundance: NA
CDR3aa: CASSYSLTGFTGELFF
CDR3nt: TGTGCCAGCAGTTACTCGTTGACAGGGTTCACCGGGGAGCTGTTTTTT

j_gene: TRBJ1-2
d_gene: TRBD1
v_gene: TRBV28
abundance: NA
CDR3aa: CASSWTVQGAYGYTF
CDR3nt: TGTGCCAGCAGTTGGACCGTTCAGGGGGCATATGGCTACACCTTC